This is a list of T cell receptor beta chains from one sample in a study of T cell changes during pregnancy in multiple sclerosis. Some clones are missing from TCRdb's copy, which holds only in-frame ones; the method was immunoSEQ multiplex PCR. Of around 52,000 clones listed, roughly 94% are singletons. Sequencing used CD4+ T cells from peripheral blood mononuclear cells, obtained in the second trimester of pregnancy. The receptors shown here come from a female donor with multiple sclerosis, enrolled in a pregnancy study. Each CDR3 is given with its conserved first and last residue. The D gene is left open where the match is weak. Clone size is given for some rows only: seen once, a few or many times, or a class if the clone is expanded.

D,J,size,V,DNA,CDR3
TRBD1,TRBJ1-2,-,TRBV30,TGTGCCTGGAGTGTGACAGGGAGGAACTATGGCTACACCTTC,CAWSVTGRNYGYTF
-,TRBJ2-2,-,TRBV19,TGTGCCAGCATCGGGGTTCGGAGTACCGGGGAGCTGTTTTTT,CASIGVRSTGELFF
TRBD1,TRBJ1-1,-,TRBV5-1,TGCGCCAGCAGCCCGTCCGGGACAGGGAACACTGAAGCTTTCTTT,CASSPSGTGNTEAFF
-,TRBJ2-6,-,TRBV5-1,TGCGCCAGCAGATCCGGGGGCTCTGGGGCCAACGTCCTGACTTTC,CASRSGGSGANVLTF
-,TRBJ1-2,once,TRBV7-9,TGTGCCAGCAGCTTAGAAGGCAGAACAGGCCATGGCTACACCTTC,CASSLEGRTGHGYTF
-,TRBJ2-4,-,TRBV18,TGTGCCAGCTCACCAAACGGGGGTGGGGACATTCAGTACTTC,CASSPNGGGDIQYF
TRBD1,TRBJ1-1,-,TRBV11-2,TGTGCCAGCAGCTCAAAACCTGGGACAGGGATCAACACTGAAGCTTTCTTT,CASSSKPGTGINTEAFF
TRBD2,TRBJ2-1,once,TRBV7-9,TGTGCCAGCAGCCCCGAGGGACTAGCGGGAGGGTCCTACAATGAGCAGTTCTTC,CASSPEGLAGGSYNEQFF
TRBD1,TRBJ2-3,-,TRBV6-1,TGTGCCAGCAGGGGACAGATACACCGCACAGATACGCAGTATTTT,CASRGQIHRTDTQYF
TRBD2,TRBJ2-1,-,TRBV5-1,TGCGCCAGCAGCTCGGGACTAGCGGGATCCCTCTACAATGAGCAGTTCTTC,CASSSGLAGSLYNEQFF